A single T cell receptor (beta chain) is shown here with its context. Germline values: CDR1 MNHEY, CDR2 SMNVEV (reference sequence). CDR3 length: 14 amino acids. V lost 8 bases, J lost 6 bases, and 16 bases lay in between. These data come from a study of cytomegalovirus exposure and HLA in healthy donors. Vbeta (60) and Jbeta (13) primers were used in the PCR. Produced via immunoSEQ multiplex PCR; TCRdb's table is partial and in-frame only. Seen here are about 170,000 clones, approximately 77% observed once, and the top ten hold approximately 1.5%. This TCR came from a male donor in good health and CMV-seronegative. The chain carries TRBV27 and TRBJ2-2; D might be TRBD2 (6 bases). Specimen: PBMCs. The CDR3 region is CASSWRERSGELFF. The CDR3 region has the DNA TGTGCCAGCTCCTGGAGGGAGAGGTCCGGGGAGCTGTTTTTT.